These 28 T cell receptor beta chains were all obtained from the same sample, sequenced in a study of control samples from healthy donors and cancer patients. Data came from immunoSEQ multiplex PCR; TCRdb stores just in-frame clones and leaves some out. The sample has 75,000 to 80,000 clones, roughly 90% seen once. The material sequenced was PBMCs. Receptors were obtained from a woman in her forties or fifties with colorectal cancer.

The V call is TRBV7-2, the J call TRBJ1-2; D is unclear. CDR1 is SGHTA, CDR2 FQGNSA, per germline. Deletions cut 4 bases from V and 2 bases from J, with 11 bases between. The CDR3 totals 14 residues. In DNA form, the CDR3 reads TGTGCCAGCAGCTCCAGGCTGGGAAACTATGGCTACACCTTC. This codes for CASSSRLGNYGYTF.

The chain recombines TRBV7-2 with TRBJ2-5; 9 bases fit TRBD2. CDR3 length equals 14 residues. Germline values: CDR1 SGHTA, CDR2 FQGNSA. V gave up 0 bases and J gave up 4 bases; unmatched junction bases: 0. The CDR3 protein is CASSLARGGETQYF. DNA of the CDR3: TGTGCCAGCAGCTTAGCGCGGGGGGGAGAGACCCAGTACTTC.

The gene calls are TRBV27 and TRBJ1-2, with a possible D match to TRBD1 (6 bases). The CDR3 spans 13 residues. Trimming took 8 bases from V and 8 from J, leaving 18 bases between them. Germline V lookup: CDR1 MNHEY, CDR2 SMNVEV (reference sequence). The CDR3 region has the DNA TGTGCCAGCGGGGGGGACACCCGACGCGGCTACACCTTC. Protein sequence: CASGGDTRRGYTF.

The chain joins TRBV5-1 to TRBJ1-2, with 8 bases identical to TRBD1. Germline trimming cut 1 base from V and 8 bases from J; bases unmatched to any gene: 10. The CDR3 covers 15 residues. CDR1 is SGHRS, CDR2 YFSETQ, per germline. DNA of the CDR3: TGCGCCAGCAGCTTGCATGGACAGGGAATCGGGGGCTACACCTTC. Its translation: CASSLHGQGIGGYTF.

The V call is TRBV20-1, the J call TRBJ2-3, with D maybe TRBD2 (6 bases). The V gene's germline CDR1 is DFQATT and CDR2 SNEGSKA (reference sequence). V was cut by 6 bases and J by 6 bases, with 10 bases left in between. The CDR3 extends over 11 amino acids. The CDR3 nucleotides read TGCAGTGCCGGAGGGCGGGATACGCAGTATTTT. Encoded protein: CSAGGRDTQYF.

In its sample, this clone was seen once. The genes are TRBV5-6 and TRBJ1-1; 8 bases agree with TRBD1. V trimming: 5 bases; J trimming: 8 bases; junction bases outside the gene matches: 5. In germline, CDR1 is SGHDT, CDR2 YYEEEE. The CDR3 is 12 residues long. The CDR3 DNA is TGTGCCAGCAGTTATCGACAGGGGGAAGCTTTCTTT. Its protein is CASSYRQGEAFF.

CDR3 amino acids: CASSHEETQYF. The DNA of the CDR3 is TGTGCCAGCAGCCATGAAGAGACCCAGTACTTC. This chain links TRBV14 with TRBJ2-5, with unresolved D. The germline gives CDR1 SGHDN, CDR2 FVKESK. V was cut by 3 bases and J by 3 bases, with 2 bases left in between. The CDR3 length is 11 residues.

This clone was observed once. The rearrangement links TRBV30 to TRBJ2-5; D may be TRBD2 (6 bases). Trimming removed 0 bases at V and 4 bases at J, with 6 bases between. CDR3 length: 12 amino acids. Per germline, CDR1 GTSNPN and CDR2 SVGIG (reference sequence). The CDR3 reads CAWSVLAETQYF. DNA for the CDR3: TGTGCCTGGAGTGTACTAGCAGAGACCCAGTACTTC.

The chain combines TRBV6-2 or TRBV6-3 with TRBJ2-3; 7 nucleotides agree with TRBD2. The CDR3 has 15 residues. V lost 2 bases to trimming and J lost 6 bases; unmatched junction nucleotides: 8. Germline V gene lookup returns CDR1 MNHEY and CDR2 SVGEGT. CDR3 coding DNA: TGTGCCAGCAGTTACATGGCTAGCGGTCGGGATACGCAGTATTTT. Amino acids: CASSYMASGRDTQYF.

This clone was seen only once. The chain combines TRBV12-3 or TRBV12-4 with TRBJ2-5; D is unclear. V was shortened by 6 bases and J by 5 bases, with 7 bases between the two germline ends. The CDR3 runs 11 residues. CDR3 sequence: CASSSLETQYF. The CDR3 nucleotides are TGTGCCAGCAGCTCTCTGGAGACCCAGTACTTC.

The V gene is TRBV2, the J gene TRBJ1-1, with D tentatively TRBD1 (5 bases). CDR3 length: 13 amino acids. The V gene's germline CDR1 is SNHLY and CDR2 FYNNEI. V shed 4 bases and J shed 8 bases, with 14 bases lying between them. This chain's CDR3 is CASSGDGGTEAFF. Here the CDR3 DNA reads TGTGCCAGCAGTGGCGACGGGGGTACCGAAGCTTTCTTT. The full variable domain, rest sourced from reference TRBV2 and TRBJ1-1, is EPEVTQTPSHQVTQMGQEVILRCVPISNHLYFYWYRQILGQKVEFLVSFYNNEISEKSEIFDDQFSVERPDGSNFTLKIRSTKLEDSAMYFCASSGDGGTEAFFGQGTRLTVV.

This rearrangement joins TRBV5-8 to TRBJ1-2; 12 bases fit TRBD1. Losses at the gene ends were 4 bases for V and 4 bases for J; bases not matched to a gene: 8. This CDR3 has 16 residues. CDR1 is SGHTS, CDR2 YDEGEE, per germline. This CDR3 reads CASSPGDRGPGYGYTF. The CDR3 bases are TGTGCCAGCAGCCCAGGGGACAGGGGGCCAGGCTATGGCTACACCTTC.

The gene calls are TRBV3-1 (or the pseudogene TRBV3-2) and TRBJ1-6; possible D gene TRBD1, 5 bases. V shed 0 bases and J shed 6 bases, with 12 bases lying between them. The CDR3 runs to 16 residues. Germline CDR1 reads LGHDT; CDR2 reads YNNKEL (reference sequence). The CDR3 reads CASSQEPGLSNSPLHF. CDR3 bases: TGTGCCAGCAGCCAAGAACCGGGACTCAGTAATTCACCCCTCCACTTT.

In this sample, this clone turned up a few times. V and J are TRBV10-3 and TRBJ1-3, with D perhaps TRBD1 (6 bases). The CDR3 loop spans 14 amino acids. The V end lost 3 bases, the J end lost 3 bases, and 9 bases lay between the germline ends. Germline V gives CDR1 ENHRY, CDR2 SYGVKD. CDR3 protein: CAISDRGGGNTIYF. CDR3 DNA: TGTGCCATCAGTGACAGAGGGGGTGGAAACACCATATATTTT.

This clone was detected once. The chain has TRBV3-1 (or the pseudogene TRBV3-2) and TRBJ2-1; 12 nucleotides agree with TRBD2. Trimming removed 1 base from V and 2 bases from J; junction bases left unmatched: 3. Germline V gene data show CDR1 as LGHDT and CDR2 as YNNKEL (reference sequence). The CDR3 has 17 amino acids. The CDR3 protein is CASSQGLAGEAYNEQFF. The CDR3 bases are TGTGCCAGCAGCCAAGGACTAGCGGGGGAAGCCTACAATGAGCAGTTCTTC.

The chain carries TRBV19 and TRBJ2-3, with 7 positions matching TRBD1. The junction had 6 bases not matched to a gene; V was cut back by 6 bases and J by 3 bases. This CDR3 is built from 14 residues. Germline CDR1 LNHDA, CDR2 SQIVND (reference sequence). Written as DNA, the CDR3 is TGTGCCAGTAGGGAAACAGGGGCAACAGATACGCAGTATTTT. It translates to CASRETGATDTQYF.

The chain couples TRBV27 to TRBJ2-5, with D possibly matching TRBD1 (5 bases). Germline CDR1 reads MNHEY; CDR2 reads SMNVEV (reference sequence). The CDR3 covers 15 residues. V gave up 2 bases and J gave up 2 bases, with 12 bases separating them. CDR3 nucleotide sequence: TGTGCCAGCAGTTTAAATCGACAGAGACAAGAGACCCAGTACTTC. Protein product: CASSLNRQRQETQYF.

V is TRBV6-6 and J is TRBJ1-5; D may be TRBD1 (6 bases). Germline V gives CDR1 MNHNY, CDR2 SVGAGI (reference sequence). Trimming shortened V by 7 bases and J by 6 bases, and 19 bases separated the two germline ends. This CDR3 has 15 amino acids. DNA for the CDR3: TGTGCCAGCAATCCGGAACAGGGTATTTCTCAGCCCCAGCATTTT. Translation gives CASNPEQGISQPQHF.

The chain has TRBV9 and TRBJ2-1, with 7 bases fitting TRBD2. Germline values: CDR1 SGDLS, CDR2 YYNGEE. The CDR3 totals 15 residues. J was trimmed by 11 bases and V by 0 bases; bases with no gene match: 11. CDR3 nucleotide sequence: TGTGCCAGCAGCGTAGCCACTAGCGCAGGGATTCAGCAGTTCTTC. Encoded protein: CASSVATSAGIQQFF.

This clone was counted only a few times. The rearrangement links TRBV30 to TRBJ1-6, with D uncertain. The CDR3 spans 14 residues. In germline, CDR1 is GTSNPN, CDR2 SVGIG (reference sequence). Trimming took off 2 bases at V and 6 bases at J, with 11 bases between the two ends. The CDR3 loop is CAWSLSDLNSPLHF. The DNA of the CDR3 is TGTGCCTGGAGTCTATCCGATCTTAATTCACCCCTCCACTTT.

CDR3 sequence reads: CASSFRIKFNYGYTF. CDR3 in DNA: TGTGCCAGCAGTTTTAGAATCAAGTTTAACTATGGCTACACCTTC. This sequence joins TRBV28 and TRBJ1-2; the D is unclear. Trimming cost V 3 bases and J 1 base, with 12 bases left between them. The CDR3 has 15 amino acids. Per the germline V gene, CDR1 is MDHEN and CDR2 is SYDVKM.

The chain has TRBV19 and TRBJ2-4; the D is unclear. The V end was cut by 6 bases, the J end by 6 bases, with 9 bases between. The CDR3 runs 12 residues. Germline CDR1 is LNHDA and CDR2 is SQIVND (reference sequence). The CDR3 DNA reads TGTGCCAGTAGCCACCAGGCAAACATTCAGTACTTC. Protein product: CASSHQANIQYF.

The chain employs TRBV6-2 or TRBV6-3 and TRBJ1-1; 7 bases match TRBD1. This CDR3 is built from 15 residues. V lost 2 bases and J lost 11; bases outside the gene matches: 14. Germline CDR1 MNHEY, CDR2 SVGEGT. CDR3 bases: TGTGCCAGCAGTTACCGGGACAGACCTATCCAAGAGGCTTTCTTT. Amino acid sequence: CASSYRDRPIQEAFF.

The chain has TRBV5-6 and TRBJ1-6; 7 bases match TRBD1. The germline CDR1 and CDR2 sequences are SGHDT and YYEEEE. This CDR3 spans 14 amino acids. Trimming at V came to 2 bases and at J to 10 bases, leaving 6 bases not matched to a gene. Written as DNA, the CDR3 is TGTGCCAGCAGCTTAAGACAGGGCAGCTCACCCCTCCACTTT. Its protein product is CASSLRQGSSPLHF.

This clone occurred a few times. The chain is built from TRBV7-8 and TRBJ1-5; perhaps TRBD1 as D (5 bases). The V end was cut by 3 bases, the J end by 5 bases, with 11 bases between. The CDR3 covers 14 residues. Germline-derived CDR1 and CDR2 are SGHVS and FQNEAQ. The CDR3 sequence: CASSLTERDQPQHF. CDR3 nucleotides: TGTGCCAGCAGCTTGACAGAACGGGATCAGCCCCAGCATTTT. The full variable domain, its missing parts supplied by reference TRBV7-8 and TRBJ1-5, is GAGVSQSPRYKVAKRGQDVALRCDPISGHVSLFWYQQALGQGPEFLTYFQNEAQLDKSGLPSDRFFAERPEGSVSTLKIQRTQQEDSAVYLCASSLTERDQPQHFGDGTRLSIL.

The chain couples TRBV7-2 to TRBJ2-1, with 7 bases matching TRBD1. Germline CDR1 SGHTA, CDR2 FQGNSA. The CDR3 covers 16 residues. Trimming took 3 bases from V and 7 from J; bases not matched to a gene: 12. CDR3 DNA sequence: TGTGCCAGCAGCTTCGGCGGACAGGTCCCCCAAAATGAGCAGTTCTTC. Translation gives CASSFGGQVPQNEQFF.

This chain links TRBV28 with TRBJ1-5; D is undetermined. Germline CDR1 is MDHEN and CDR2 is SYDVKM. The ends were cut back, 5 bases at V and 4 bases at J, with 6 bases in the middle. The CDR3 spans 12 residues. For the CDR3, the DNA is TGTGCCAGCAGTAGAGGGAATCAGCCCCAGCATTTT. This translates into CASSRGNQPQHF.

The rearrangement uses TRBV9 and TRBJ2-5; D tentatively reads TRBD1 or TRBD2 (5 bases each). Germline CDR1 SGDLS, CDR2 YYNGEE. The V gene lost 0 bases and the J gene lost 1 base, with 10 bases spanning the gap. This CDR3 is 15 amino acids long. CDR3 sequence reads: CASSVGSGGQETQYF. The CDR3 coding sequence is TGTGCCAGCAGCGTAGGGAGTGGGGGCCAAGAGACCCAGTACTTC.